This passage covers 2 T cell receptor beta chains from one sample sequenced in a study of T cells in localized non-small cell lung cancer. Assay used: immunoSEQ multiplex PCR; TCRdb lists only in-frame clones, some missing. Found here are approximately 30,000 clones, around 90% of them singletons; the top ten hold 4% to 4.5%. Source: peripheral blood mononuclear cells, taken before any cancer treatment. Every receptor here comes from a woman aged 40-75 years with stage III lung adenocarcinoma.

This chain connects TRBV5-4 to TRBJ2-7; 8 bases align to TRBD2. The germline gives CDR1 SGHNT, CDR2 YYREEE (reference sequence). The CDR3 runs to 14 residues. The junction had 6 bases not matched to a gene; V was cut back by 4 bases and J by 3 bases. CDR3 sequence reads: CASSPSGGNYEQYF. The CDR3, as DNA: TGTGCCAGCAGCCCAAGCGGGGGAAACTACGAGCAGTACTTC.

This clone was seen once. This chain joins TRBV10-3 and TRBJ2-7, with 7 bases that match TRBD1. V lost 3 bases to trimming and J lost 0 bases; unmatched junction nucleotides: 5. Germline CDR1 reads ENHRY; CDR2 reads SYGVKD. This CDR3 region has 15 residues. The CDR3 is CAISDRDSSSYEQYF. Here the CDR3 DNA reads TGTGCCATCAGTGATAGGGACAGCAGCTCCTACGAGCAGTACTTC.